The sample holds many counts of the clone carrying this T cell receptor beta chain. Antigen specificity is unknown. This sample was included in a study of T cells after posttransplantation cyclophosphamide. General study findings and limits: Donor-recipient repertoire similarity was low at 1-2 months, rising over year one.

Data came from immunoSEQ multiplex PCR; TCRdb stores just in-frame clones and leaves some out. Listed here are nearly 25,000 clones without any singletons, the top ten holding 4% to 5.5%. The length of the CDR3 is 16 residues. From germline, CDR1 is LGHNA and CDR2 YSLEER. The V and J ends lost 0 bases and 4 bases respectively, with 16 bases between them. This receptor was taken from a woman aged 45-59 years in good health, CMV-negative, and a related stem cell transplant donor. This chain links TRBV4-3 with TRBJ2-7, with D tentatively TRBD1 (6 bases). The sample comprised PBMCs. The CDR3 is CASSQDRGGQQYEQYF. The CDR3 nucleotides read TGCGCCAGCAGCCAAGATCGAGGGGGACAACAATACGAGCAGTACTTC.